The rows below give T cell receptor beta chains drawn from one sample of a study of blood T cells in healthy people across ages. TCRdb processed the 5' RACE reads anew with MiXCR; each CDR3 protein has one entry. Among roughly 1.6 million distinct CDR3 sequences listed, roughly 32% were seen once. Input material: blood. The source of these receptors is a woman in her twenties or thirties in good health. The CDR3 runs from the conserved cysteine through the conserved F or W. Fields, in order: J gene, clone size, D gene, V gene, CDR3 protein, CDR3 DNA. The D gene is left open where the match is weak. Not all rows give a size; the values are once, few, many and, for expanded clones, a class.

TRBJ2-7	.	TRBD2	TRBV5-1	CASRSLAGALSYEQYF	TGCGCCAGCAGAAGTCTAGCGGGGGCCCTATCCTACGAGCAGTACTTC
TRBJ2-7	few	.	TRBV5-1	CASSLGSPGANEQYF	TGCGCCAGCAGCTTGGGATCCCCAGGGGCCAACGAGCAGTACTTC
TRBJ1-2	.	TRBD1	TRBV7-2	CAGSLEGQGYTF	TGTGCCGGCAGCTTGGAGGGACAGGGCTACACCTTC
TRBJ2-1	once	TRBD1	TRBV11-3	CASSFTRTGPDEQFF	TGTGCCAGCAGCTTTACTCGGACAGGGCCCGATGAGCAGTTCTTC
TRBJ2-1	few	TRBD1	TRBV5-5	CASSTAGTAYNEQFF	TGTGCCAGCAGCACCGCCGGGACAGCATACAATGAGCAGTTCTTC
TRBJ2-5	.	.	TRBV7-6	CASSFTGGGGETQYF	TGTGCCAGCAGCTTTACAGGGGGGGGTGGAGAGACCCAGTACTTC
TRBJ2-7	many	.	TRBV4-2	CASSQEIGEQYF	TGTGCCAGCAGCCAAGAGATCGGCGAGCAGTACTTC
TRBJ2-1	.	TRBD1	TRBV14	CASSRHRDRVDNEQFF	TGTGCCAGCAGTAGACACCGGGACAGGGTAGACAATGAGCAGTTCTTC
TRBJ1-2	many	.	TRBV12-3/TRBV12-4	CASSLAPHGYTF	TGTGCCAGCAGTCTAGCCCCCCATGGCTACACCTTC
TRBJ2-7	once	.	TRBV2	CTSLSVNEQYF	TGTACCAGCCTCTCGGTGAACGAGCAGTACTTC
TRBJ2-1	.	.	TRBV2	CASRDLGSSSYNEQFF	TGTGCCAGCAGGGACCTCGGTAGTAGCTCCTACAATGAGCAGTTCTTC
TRBJ2-1	few	.	TRBV9	CASSVAWQGRNEQFF	TGTGCCAGCAGCGTAGCTTGGCAGGGTCGGAATGAGCAGTTCTTC
TRBJ2-6	few	.	TRBV5-6	CASSFWGSGANVLTF	TGTGCCAGCAGCTTTTGGGGCTCTGGGGCCAACGTCCTGACTTTC
TRBJ1-5	few	.	TRBV18	CASSPYHGSGNQPQHF	TGTGCCAGCTCACCATATCACGGTTCGGGCAATCAGCCCCAGCATTTT
TRBJ2-1	once	.	TRBV9	CASSVSGPGNEQFF	TGTGCCAGCAGCGTTAGCGGTCCGGGGAATGAGCAGTTCTTC
TRBJ2-5	.	.	TRBV28	CASSPMGGRTGYEQYF	TGTGCCAGCAGCCCTATGGGGGGGCGAACAGGGTATGAGCAGTACTTC
TRBJ2-3	.	TRBD1	TRBV2	CASRVARGQDTQYF	TGTGCCAGCAGGGTAGCCAGGGGGCAAGATACGCAGTATTTT
TRBJ2-7	.	TRBD1	TRBV14	CASSQGIRTGSYEQYF	TGTGCCAGCAGCCAAGGTATAAGGACAGGGAGCTACGAGCAGTACTTC
TRBJ2-7	.	TRBD2	TRBV7-2	CASSPGGARNYEQYF	TGTGCCAGCAGCCCCGGGGGGGCGCGGAACTACGAGCAGTACTTC
TRBJ2-6	.	.	TRBV20-1	CSASLSSEANVLTF	TGCAGTGCTAGTCTTAGCTCTGAGGCCAACGTCCTGACTTTC
TRBJ2-7	.	.	TRBV27	CTSSLSSSPHEQYF	TGTACCAGCAGTTTATCCTCGTCGCCTCACGAGCAGTACTTC
TRBJ2-1	.	TRBD1	TRBV7-6	CASSTAGTGAYNEQFF	TGTGCCAGCAGCACCGCCGGGACAGGGGCCTACAATGAGCAGTTCTTC